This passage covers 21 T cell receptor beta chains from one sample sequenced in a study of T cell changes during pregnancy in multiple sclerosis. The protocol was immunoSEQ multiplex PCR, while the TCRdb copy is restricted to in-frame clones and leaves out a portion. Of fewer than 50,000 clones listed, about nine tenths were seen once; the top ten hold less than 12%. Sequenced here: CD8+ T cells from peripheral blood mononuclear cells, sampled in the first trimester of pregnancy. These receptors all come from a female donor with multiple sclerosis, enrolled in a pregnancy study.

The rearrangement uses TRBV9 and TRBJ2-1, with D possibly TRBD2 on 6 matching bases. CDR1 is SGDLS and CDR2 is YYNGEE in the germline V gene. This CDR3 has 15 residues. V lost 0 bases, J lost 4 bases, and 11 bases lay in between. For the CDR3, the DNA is TGTGCCAGCAGCGTAGGGGGGGATTCTTACAATGAGCAGTTCTTC. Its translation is CASSVGGDSYNEQFF.

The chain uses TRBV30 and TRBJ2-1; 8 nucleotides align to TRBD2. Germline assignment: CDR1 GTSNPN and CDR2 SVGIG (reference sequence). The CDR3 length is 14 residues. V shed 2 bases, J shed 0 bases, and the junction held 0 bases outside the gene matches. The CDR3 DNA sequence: TGTGCCTGGAGTAGCGGGAGCTCCTACAATGAGCAGTTCTTC. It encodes CAWSSGSSYNEQFF.

CDR3 protein: CAKGKVVTEAFF. The DNA for the CDR3 is TGTGCCAAGGGGAAGGTCGTCACTGAAGCTTTCTTT. The chain carries TRBV7-9 and TRBJ1-1; D perhaps matches TRBD1 (5 bases). This CDR3 comprises 12 residues. Deletions cut 10 bases from V and 4 bases from J, with 13 bases between. Germline values: CDR1 SEHNR, CDR2 FQNEAQ (reference sequence).

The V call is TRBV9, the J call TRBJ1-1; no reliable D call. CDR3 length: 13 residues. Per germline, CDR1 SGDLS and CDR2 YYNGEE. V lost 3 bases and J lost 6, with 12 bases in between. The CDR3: CASSAPEAPEAFF. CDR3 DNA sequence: TGTGCCAGCAGCGCCCCGGAGGCCCCTGAAGCTTTCTTT.

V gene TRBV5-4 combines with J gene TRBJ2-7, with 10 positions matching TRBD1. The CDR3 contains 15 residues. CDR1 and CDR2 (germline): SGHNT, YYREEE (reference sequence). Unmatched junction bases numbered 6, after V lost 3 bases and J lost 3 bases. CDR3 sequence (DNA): TGTGCCAGCAGCTCAAAAGGGACAGGGGTCTACGAGCAGTACTTC. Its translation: CASSSKGTGVYEQYF.

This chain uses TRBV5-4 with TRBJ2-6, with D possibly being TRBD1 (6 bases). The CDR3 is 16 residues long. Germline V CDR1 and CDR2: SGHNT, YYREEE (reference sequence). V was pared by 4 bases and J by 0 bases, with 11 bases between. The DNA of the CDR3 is TGTGCCAGCAGCGTGGACAGTTCCTCTGGGGCCAACGTCCTGACTTTC. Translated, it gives CASSVDSSSGANVLTF. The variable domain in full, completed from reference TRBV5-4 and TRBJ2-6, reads ETGVTQSPTHLIKTRGQQVTLRCSSQSGHNTVSWYQQALGQGPQFIFQYYREEENGRGNFPPRFSGLQFPNYSSELNVNALELDDSALYLCASSVDSSSGANVLTFGAGSRLTVL.

The CDR3 reads CASSQETGYRRNTEAFF. The CDR3 bases are TGTGCCAGCAGCCAGGAAACAGGGTATCGTCGGAACACTGAAGCTTTCTTT. This sequence joins TRBV5-6 and TRBJ1-1; D is possibly TRBD1 (6 bases). Germline-derived CDR1 and CDR2 are SGHDT and YYEEEE. This CDR3 contains 17 residues. The V end was cut by 4 bases, the J end by 1 base, with 20 bases between.

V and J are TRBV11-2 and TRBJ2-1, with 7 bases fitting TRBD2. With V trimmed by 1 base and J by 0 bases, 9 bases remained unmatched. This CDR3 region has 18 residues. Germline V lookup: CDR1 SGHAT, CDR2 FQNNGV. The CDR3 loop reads CASSLVERGGPSYNEQFF. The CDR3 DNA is TGTGCCAGCAGCTTAGTGGAGAGGGGAGGGCCCTCCTACAATGAGCAGTTCTTC.

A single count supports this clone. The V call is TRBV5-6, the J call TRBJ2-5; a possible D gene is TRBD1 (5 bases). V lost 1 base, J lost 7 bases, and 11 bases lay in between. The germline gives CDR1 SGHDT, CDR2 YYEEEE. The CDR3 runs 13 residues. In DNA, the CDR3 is TGTGCCAGCAGCTTGTACCAGGGAAGGACCCAGTACTTC. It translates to CASSLYQGRTQYF.

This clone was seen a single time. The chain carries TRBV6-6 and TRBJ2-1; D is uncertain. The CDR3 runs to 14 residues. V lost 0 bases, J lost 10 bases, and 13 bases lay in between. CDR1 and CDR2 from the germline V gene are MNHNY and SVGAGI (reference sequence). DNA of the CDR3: TGTGCCAGCAGTTACTCGAGCTGGTCACAGGAGCAGTTCTTC. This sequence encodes CASSYSSWSQEQFF.

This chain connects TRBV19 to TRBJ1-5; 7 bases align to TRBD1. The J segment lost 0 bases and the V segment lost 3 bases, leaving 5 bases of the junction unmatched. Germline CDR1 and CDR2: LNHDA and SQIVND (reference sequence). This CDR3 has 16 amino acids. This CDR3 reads CASSIQGQYSNQPQHF. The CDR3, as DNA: TGTGCCAGTAGTATCCAGGGACAGTATAGCAATCAGCCCCAGCATTTT.

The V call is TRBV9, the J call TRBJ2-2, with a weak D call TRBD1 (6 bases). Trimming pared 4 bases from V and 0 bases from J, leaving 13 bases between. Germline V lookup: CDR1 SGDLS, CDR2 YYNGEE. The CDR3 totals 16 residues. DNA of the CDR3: TGTGCCAGCAGCTATACAGGGAACGCGAACACCGGGGAGCTGTTTTTT. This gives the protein CASSYTGNANTGELFF.

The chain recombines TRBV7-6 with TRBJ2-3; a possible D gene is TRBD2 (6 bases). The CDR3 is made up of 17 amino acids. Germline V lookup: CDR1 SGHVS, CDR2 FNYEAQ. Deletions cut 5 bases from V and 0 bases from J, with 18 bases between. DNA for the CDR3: TGTGCCAGCAGCGGAACCGCGGGGACTTCTAGCACAGATACGCAGTATTTT. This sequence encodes CASSGTAGTSSTDTQYF.

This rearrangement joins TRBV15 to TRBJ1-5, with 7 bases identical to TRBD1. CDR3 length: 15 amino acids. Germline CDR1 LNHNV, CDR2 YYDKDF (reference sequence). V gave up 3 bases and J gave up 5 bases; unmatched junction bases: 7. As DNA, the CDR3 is TGTGCCACCAGCAGGGAAGACAGGGAGGATCAGCCCCAGCATTTT. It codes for CATSREDREDQPQHF.

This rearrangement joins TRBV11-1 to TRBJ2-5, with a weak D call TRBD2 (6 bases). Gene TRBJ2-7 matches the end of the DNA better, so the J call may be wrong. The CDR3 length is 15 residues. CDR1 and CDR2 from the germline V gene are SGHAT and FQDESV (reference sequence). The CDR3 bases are TGTGCCAGCAGCTTATTGTCCTCCGGCGGGGACGAGCAGTACTTC. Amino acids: CASSLLSSGGDEQYF.

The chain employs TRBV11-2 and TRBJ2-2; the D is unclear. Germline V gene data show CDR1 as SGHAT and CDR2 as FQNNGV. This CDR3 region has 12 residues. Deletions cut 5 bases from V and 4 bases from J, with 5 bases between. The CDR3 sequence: CASSEITGELFF. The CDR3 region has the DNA TGTGCCAGCAGCGAGATCACCGGGGAGCTGTTTTTT.

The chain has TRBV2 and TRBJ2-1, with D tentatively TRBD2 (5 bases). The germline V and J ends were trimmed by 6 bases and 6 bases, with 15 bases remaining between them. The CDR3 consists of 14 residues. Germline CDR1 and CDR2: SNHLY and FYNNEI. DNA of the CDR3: TGTGCCAGCAGCGGGGAGATACCCTCCAATGAGCAGTTCTTC. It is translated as CASSGEIPSNEQFF.

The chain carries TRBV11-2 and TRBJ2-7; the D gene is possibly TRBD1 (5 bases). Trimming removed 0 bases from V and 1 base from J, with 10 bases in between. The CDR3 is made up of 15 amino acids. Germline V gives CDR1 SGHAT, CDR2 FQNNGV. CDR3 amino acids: CASSLEGPWSYEQYF. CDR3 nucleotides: TGTGCCAGCAGCTTAGAGGGGCCTTGGTCCTACGAGCAGTACTTC.

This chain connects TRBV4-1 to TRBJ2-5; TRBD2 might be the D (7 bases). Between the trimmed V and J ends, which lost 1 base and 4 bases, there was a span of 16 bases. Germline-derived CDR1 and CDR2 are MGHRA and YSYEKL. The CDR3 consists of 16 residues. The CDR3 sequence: CASSQGGGGVTETQYF. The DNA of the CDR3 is TGCGCCAGCAGCCAAGGGGGAGGGGGAGTCACAGAGACCCAGTACTTC.

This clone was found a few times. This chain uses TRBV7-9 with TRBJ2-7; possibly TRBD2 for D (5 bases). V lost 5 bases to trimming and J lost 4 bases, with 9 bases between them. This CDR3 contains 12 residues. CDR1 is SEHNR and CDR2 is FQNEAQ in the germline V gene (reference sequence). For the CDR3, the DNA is TGTGCCAGCAGCCCCGGACTGTACGAGCAGTACTTC. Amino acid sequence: CASSPGLYEQYF. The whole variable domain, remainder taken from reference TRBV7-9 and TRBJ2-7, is DTGVSQNPRHKITKRGQNVTFRCDPISEHNRLYWYRQTLGQGPEFLTYFQNEAQLEKSRLLSDRFSAERPKGSFSTLEIQRTEQGDSAMYLCASSPGLYEQYFGPGTRLTVT.

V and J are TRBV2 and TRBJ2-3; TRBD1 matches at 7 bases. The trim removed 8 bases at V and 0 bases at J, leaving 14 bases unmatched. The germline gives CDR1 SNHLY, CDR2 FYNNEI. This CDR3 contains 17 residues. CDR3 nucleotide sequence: TGTGCCAGCCTTGGAAACCCGGGACAGCAAAGCACAGATACGCAGTATTTT. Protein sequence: CASLGNPGQQSTDTQYF.